This T cell receptor beta chain is from a study of blood T cell repertoires in COVID-19. For the study at large: Specimens from acute and convalescent COVID-19 originated in the United States, Italy and Spain. PBMCs, B-cell-depleted T cells, or T cells were the source of the cDNA or gDNA that made up the material.

Source study methods: Using reference gene primer amplification, nucleated cell counts were estimated. Using immunoSEQ multiplex PCR, the repertoire was profiled, and TCRdb retains in-frame clones only, with some absent. V, J and clone size are those of that table, while D and trimming were read from the DNA. Among some 150,000 clones, about 85% were seen once, and the ten largest hold 38%. Trimming cost V 5 bases and J 4 bases, with 17 bases left between them. CDR1 is SEHNR, CDR2 FQNEAQ, per germline (reference sequence). The CDR3 loop spans 15 amino acids. This TCR was sampled from a human donor in a cohort sampled during active COVID-19. The rearrangement joins TRBV7-9 to TRBJ1-2; D is perhaps TRBD1 (5 bases). Sequencing was carried out using peripheral blood. Here the CDR3 reads CASSPPGGGLYGYTF. CDR3 sequence (DNA): TGTGCCAGCAGCCCACCGGGGGGGGGACTCTATGGCTACACCTTC.